This T cell receptor (beta chain) came from a study of cytomegalovirus exposure and HLA in healthy donors. Study-wide results and caveats: A later analysis linked a missense DCLRE1C variant to TCR beta V- and J-gene trimming.

Concerning this clone: Its antigen is not known. It is unclear where the CDR3 begins or ends on the DNA, so no DNA is shown, and the CDR3 is as TCRdb lists it.

Healthy individuals who donated bone marrow served as the donors. The PCR was carried out with 60 Vbeta primers and 13 Jbeta primers. TCRdb's table, derived via immunoSEQ multiplex PCR, lists solely in-frame clones and lacks some. The sample holds approximately 190,000 clones, about 86% seen once. What was sequenced was PBMCs. This clonotype was sampled from a woman aged 18-29 years in good health and CMV-seropositive.

The CDR3 spells CASSTSDWVLEKLFF. The rearrangement uses TRBV6-6 and TRBJ1-4. A total of 15 residues make up the CDR3, ends included. Germline CDR1 is MNHNY and CDR2 is SVGAGI (reference sequence).